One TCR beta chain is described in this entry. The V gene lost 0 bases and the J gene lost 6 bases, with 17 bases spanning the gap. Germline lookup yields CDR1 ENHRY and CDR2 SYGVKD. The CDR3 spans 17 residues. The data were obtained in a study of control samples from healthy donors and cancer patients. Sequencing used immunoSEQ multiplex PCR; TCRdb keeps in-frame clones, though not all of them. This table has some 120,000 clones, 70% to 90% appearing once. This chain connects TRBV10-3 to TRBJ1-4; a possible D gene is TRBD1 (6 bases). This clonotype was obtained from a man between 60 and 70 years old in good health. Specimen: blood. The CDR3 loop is CAISESGGTGRHEKLFF. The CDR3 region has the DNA TGTGCCATCAGTGAGTCGGGGGGAACAGGGAGACATGAAAAACTGTTTTTT.